Presented here are 28 T cell receptor beta chains from one specimen sequenced in a study of identical twins (dated by TCRdb to 2016 to 2017). The library was built by means of 5' RACE. Data came from an Illumina HiSeq 2000. The public sequencing data were trimmed at Q25 with fastp and processed into clonotypes with MiXCR by TCRdb, which kept only in-frame beta chains. Rows are unified per CDR3 protein, each entry keeping the most common DNA and genes. The sample includes about 390,000 distinct CDR3 sequences, with roughly 9% observed a single time. The leading ten clones occupy approximately 9.3% of the sample. Sequencing used naive T cells sorted from blood. The cell subset or site tag for this specimen amounts to: cells isolated with a human naive T-cell isolation kit. Receptors originate from a woman aged 45-65 years in good health.

In its sample, this clonotype was seen a few times. For the CDR3, the DNA is TGTGCCAGCAGCACTAGCGGGATAGAGACCCAGTACTTC. This translates into CASSTSGIETQYF. The rearrangement uses TRBV7-9 and TRBJ2-5; 10 bases line up with TRBD2. This CDR3 is built from 13 residues. V lost 5 bases, J lost 4 bases, and 1 base stayed unmatched. CDR1 SEHNR and CDR2 FQNEAQ come from the germline V gene (reference sequence).

The chain couples TRBV5-1 to TRBJ2-1; a possible D gene is TRBD2 (5 bases). Trimming removed 0 bases at V and 4 bases at J, with 14 bases between. Germline CDR1 reads SGHRS; CDR2 reads YFSETQ. The CDR3 is 16 amino acids. CDR3 DNA sequence: TGCGCCAGCAGCTTGGCAGATACTAGTATTTACAATGAGCAGTTCTTC. As protein: CASSLADTSIYNEQFF.

This clonotype was seen more than once but under ten times. V gene TRBV15 combines with J gene TRBJ2-3; 10 nucleotides match TRBD2. Germline trimming cut 1 base from V and 4 bases from J; bases unmatched to any gene: 2. The CDR3 consists of 15 residues. Looked up from germline, CDR1 is LNHNV and CDR2 is YYDKDF (reference sequence). The CDR3 region has the DNA TGTGCCACCAGCAGAGTAGCGGGAGGCCCAGATACGCAGTATTTT. This sequence encodes CATSRVAGGPDTQYF.

Ten or more counts support this clonotype. The rearrangement uses TRBV7-9 and TRBJ1-2; D not resolved. Germline V gene sequence: CDR1 SEHNR, CDR2 FQNEAQ (reference sequence). With 2 bases removed from V and 10 bases from J, the gap between germline ends came to 11 bases. The CDR3 runs to 12 residues. The CDR3 reads CASSLRWDYYTF. For the CDR3, the DNA is TGTGCCAGCAGCTTACGATGGGATTACTACACCTTC.

This clonotype was counted ten times or more. The chain uses TRBV20-1 and TRBJ2-1; 8 bases match TRBD1. Germline trimming cut 2 bases from V and 6 bases from J; bases unmatched to any gene: 3. The CDR3 is 13 amino acids. CDR1 and CDR2 from the germline V gene are DFQATT and SNEGSKA (reference sequence). The CDR3 spells CSARPTGGNEQFF. The CDR3, as DNA: TGCAGTGCTAGACCCACAGGGGGCAATGAGCAGTTCTTC.

The chain carries TRBV12-3 or TRBV12-4 and TRBJ1-1; D remains unclear. CDR3 length: 12 residues. Trimming cost V 6 bases and J 4 bases, with 9 bases left between them. The CDR3 is CASSTMGTEAFF. The DNA of the CDR3 is TGTGCCAGCAGCACCATGGGCACTGAAGCTTTCTTT.

This clonotype came up many times. This CDR3 is CASSLVLRETQYF. The CDR3 coding sequence is TGTGCCAGCAGCTTAGTCCTCCGAGAGACCCAGTACTTC. The chain carries TRBV7-9 and TRBJ2-5; D unresolved. From germline, CDR1 is SEHNR and CDR2 FQNEAQ (reference sequence). Trimming shortened V by 1 base and J by 4 bases, and 7 bases separated the two germline ends. The length of the CDR3 is 13 residues. Full variable domain (remainder filled in from reference TRBV7-9 and TRBJ2-5): DTGVSQNPRHKITKRGQNVTFRCDPISEHNRLYWYRQTLGQGPEFLTYFQNEAQLEKSRLLSDRFSAERPKGSFSTLEIQRTEQGDSAMYLCASSLVLRETQYFGPGTRLLVL.

This clonotype was found many times. The junction departs from germline at one end; a sequencing error may be responsible. The chain's CDR3 is CASSLRESSYNEQFF. The CDR3 nucleotides read TGCGCCAGCAGCTTGCGGGAGAGCTCCTACAATGAGCAGTTCTTC. This chain joins TRBV27 and TRBJ2-1; the match to TRBD2 covers 7 bases. Germline lookup yields CDR1 MNHEY and CDR2 SMNVEV (reference sequence). The CDR3 is 15 residues long.

This clonotype has a handful of counts. The rearrangement links TRBV7-9 to TRBJ2-2; 8 bases line up with TRBD1. This CDR3 has 15 residues. Trimming removed 5 bases from V and 7 bases from J; junction bases left unmatched: 9. The germline V gene has CDR1 SEHNR and CDR2 FQNEAQ (reference sequence). The CDR3 protein is CASSPFGQGGGELFF. CDR3 sequence (DNA): TGTGCCAGCAGCCCATTCGGACAGGGAGGCGGGGAGCTGTTTTTT.

The genes are TRBV12-3 or TRBV12-4 and TRBJ2-3; 11 nucleotides agree with TRBD1. Losses at the gene ends were 6 bases for V and 1 base for J; bases not matched to a gene: 3. The CDR3 loop spans 15 amino acids. The CDR3 DNA reads as TGTGCCAGCAGCCCGGGACAGGGGGGCACAGATACGCAGTATTTT. Translated, it gives CASSPGQGGTDTQYF.

This clonotype was seen a few times. The chain recombines TRBV15 with TRBJ2-5; 13 nucleotides match TRBD2. After removal of 11 bases from V and 3 bases from J, the junction contained 9 bases not matched to a gene. This CDR3 is built from 15 residues. The germline CDR1 and CDR2 sequences are LNHNV and YYDKDF (reference sequence). CDR3 protein: CAVGLAGVMEETQYF. CDR3 DNA: TGTGCCGTCGGACTAGCGGGAGTCATGGAAGAGACCCAGTACTTC.

The V gene is TRBV29-1, the J gene TRBJ1-2, with 8 positions matching TRBD1. CDR3 length: 17 amino acids. Germline trimming cut 1 base from V and 0 bases from J; bases unmatched to any gene: 10. CDR1 is SQVTM and CDR2 is ANQGSEA in the germline V gene. The CDR3, as DNA: TGCAGCGTTGAAGCTTCCACAGGGGGTCCCTCTAACTATGGCTACACCTTC. It encodes CSVEASTGGPSNYGYTF.

V usage is TRBV5-1 and J usage is TRBJ1-5; TRBD1 is a possible D gene (6 bases). Per germline, CDR1 SGHRS and CDR2 YFSETQ. V dropped 3 bases and J dropped 5 bases, with 12 bases sitting between them. The CDR3 is 14 residues long. CDR3 sequence (DNA): TGCGCCAGCAGCTATGGGGGGCCGGATCAGCCCCAGCATTTT. As protein: CASSYGGPDQPQHF.

This clonotype was observed at least ten times. The chain uses TRBV29-1 and TRBJ2-5, with TRBD2 matching over 7 bases. Germline assignment: CDR1 SQVTM and CDR2 ANQGSEA. The CDR3 contains 12 residues. With 1 base clipped from V and 4 bases from J, the junction kept 0 bases outside the gene matches. This chain's CDR3 is CSVEAGGETQYF. The DNA of the CDR3 is TGCAGCGTTGAAGCGGGAGGAGAGACCCAGTACTTC.

The rearrangement links TRBV20-1 to TRBJ2-7, with 8 bases fitting TRBD1. Germline assignment: CDR1 DFQATT and CDR2 SNEGSKA (reference sequence). J lost 3 bases, V lost 6 bases, and 4 bases had no gene match. This CDR3 is 12 amino acids long. The CDR3 here is CSARTGYYEQYF. In DNA, the CDR3 is TGCAGTGCCCGGACAGGGTACTACGAGCAGTACTTC.

This clonotype has a count of ten or more. The chain couples TRBV5-1 to TRBJ2-7; D is unclear. This CDR3 is 12 amino acids long. Looked up from germline, CDR1 is SGHRS and CDR2 is YFSETQ. Trimming left V 0 bases short and J 2 bases short, with 3 bases between. CDR3 nucleotide sequence: TGCGCCAGCAGCTTGGTTCCCTACGAGCAGTACTTC. It codes for CASSLVPYEQYF.

This clonotype was counted a few times. This chain joins TRBV12-3 or TRBV12-4 and TRBJ1-1, with D possibly matching TRBD1 (6 bases). CDR3 length: 14 residues. V was pared by 4 bases and J by 1 base, with 10 bases between. The CDR3 here is CASSSGVRNTEAFF. DNA of the CDR3: TGTGCCAGCAGTTCAGGGGTAAGGAACACTGAAGCTTTCTTT.

This chain uses TRBV20-1 with TRBJ2-1; 12 bases fit TRBD2. J was trimmed by 8 bases and V by 2 bases; bases with no gene match: 10. Germline CDR1 and CDR2: DFQATT and SNEGSKA (reference sequence). The CDR3 has 16 amino acids. The CDR3 loop reads CSARNPTSGSGHEQFF. The CDR3 coding sequence is TGCAGTGCTAGAAATCCGACTAGCGGGAGCGGCCATGAGCAGTTCTTC.

The CDR3 nucleotides read TGTGCCAGCAGCTTGGTGGTAGCGGGATCCAATGAGCAGTTCTTC. Its protein is CASSLVVAGSNEQFF. The chain carries TRBV5-5 and TRBJ2-1, with 8 bases matching TRBD2. V shed 0 bases and J 6 bases; nucleotides not matched to a gene: 5. CDR1 and CDR2 from the germline V gene are SGHKS and YYEKEE (reference sequence). This CDR3 spans 15 amino acids.

This clonotype was counted ten times or more. The V and J genes are TRBV3-1 and TRBJ1-1, with D perhaps TRBD1 (5 bases). Trimming pared 0 bases from V and 6 bases from J, leaving 14 bases between. This CDR3 has 15 residues. Germline V gene lookup returns CDR1 LGHDT and CDR2 YNNKEL (reference sequence). In DNA, the CDR3 is TGTGCCAGCAGCCAAGACTCAGGGACCGGCGCTGAAGCTTTCTTT. It yields the protein CASSQDSGTGAEAFF. Full variable domain (outside the CDR3, taken from reference TRBV3-1 and TRBJ1-1): DTAVSQTPKYLVTQMGNDKSIKCEQNLGHDTMYWYKQDSKKFLKIMFSYNNKELIINETVPNRFSPKSPDKAHLNLHINSLELGDSAVYFCASSQDSGTGAEAFFGQGTRLTVV.

The table lists this clonotype with many counts. The V call is TRBV4-2, the J call TRBJ2-3, with a weak D call TRBD2 (6 bases). Germline CDR1 and CDR2: LGHNA and YNFKEQ. V lost 2 bases and J 0 bases, leaving 18 bases between the germline ends. This CDR3 contains 18 residues. The CDR3 here is CASSQKGFSSGSTDTQYF. The DNA for the CDR3 is TGTGCCAGCAGCCAAAAAGGGTTTAGTAGCGGAAGCACAGATACGCAGTATTTT.

In this sample, this clonotype turned up a few times. The rearrangement uses TRBV5-1 and TRBJ2-7, with D uncertain. The CDR3 loop spans 14 amino acids. Per germline, CDR1 SGHRS and CDR2 YFSETQ. Between the trimmed V and J ends, which lost 5 bases and 7 bases, there was a span of 19 bases. CDR3 sequence (DNA): TGCGCCAGCAGGGGTGGCCCCGCGGATGAAGAGCAGTACGTC. Translation: CASRGGPADEEQYV.

The chain joins TRBV6-1 to TRBJ1-2, with D perhaps TRBD1 (5 bases). Germline V CDR1 and CDR2: MNHNS, SASEGT. Between the trimmed V and J ends, which lost 6 bases and 8 bases, there was a span of 10 bases. The CDR3 has 11 amino acids. The CDR3 reads CASSQGWGYTF. The DNA for the CDR3 is TGTGCCAGCAGCCAGGGTTGGGGCTACACCTTC.

About this clonotype itself: Possible read error: a much larger clone is one base away. The gene calls are TRBV5-1 and TRBJ2-7, with a weak D call TRBD2 (5 bases). CDR1 SGHRS and CDR2 YFSETQ come from the germline V gene. The CDR3 contains 14 residues. The CDR3 is CVSSLEAKSYEQYF. CDR3 DNA sequence: TGCGTCAGCAGCTTGGAGGCCAAATCCTACGAGCAGTACTTC.

This clonotype was picked up many times. The rearrangement uses TRBV7-3 and TRBJ2-2, with TRBD2 matching 9 bases. The CDR3 contains 18 residues. J lost 2 bases, V lost 0 bases, and 7 bases had no gene match. Germline V gene lookup returns CDR1 SGHTA and CDR2 FQGTGA. CDR3 sequence (DNA): TGTGCCAGCAGCTTAACGGTTAGCGGGAGTGGAAACACCGGGGAGCTGTTTTTT. Its protein product is CASSLTVSGSGNTGELFF.

This clonotype was seen more than once but under ten times. This rearrangement joins TRBV3-1 to TRBJ2-1; a possible D gene is TRBD2 (5 bases). The V end was cut by 0 bases, the J end by 5 bases, with 14 bases between. Germline V CDR1 and CDR2: LGHDT, YNNKEL (reference sequence). CDR3 length equals 16 residues. CDR3 coding DNA: TGTGCCAGCAGCCAAGATTTCGTAACGGGGAACAATGAGCAGTTCTTC. Its protein is CASSQDFVTGNNEQFF.

This chain connects TRBV27 to TRBJ1-1; D is perhaps TRBD1 (6 bases). This CDR3 contains 13 residues. The V end lost 10 bases, the J end lost 3 bases, and 15 bases lay between the germline ends. Germline V gene data show CDR1 as MNHEY and CDR2 as SMNVEV (reference sequence). CDR3 region: CATYDRPYTEAFF. The CDR3 region has the DNA TGTGCCACTTACGACAGGCCCTACACTGAAGCTTTCTTT.

This clonotype turned up a few times. The rearrangement joins TRBV5-1 to TRBJ2-1; 8 bases match TRBD2. The CDR3 consists of 15 residues. The J segment lost 8 bases and the V segment lost 6 bases, leaving 13 bases of the junction unmatched. Germline V gene data show CDR1 as SGHRS and CDR2 as YFSETQ. CDR3 nucleotides: TGCGCCAGCACCCTAGGGAGACTAGCGTATCATGAGCAGTTCTTC. Translated, it gives CASTLGRLAYHEQFF. The variable domain in full, completed from reference TRBV5-1 and TRBJ2-1, reads KAGVTQTPRYLIKTRGQQVTLSCSPISGHRSVSWYQQTPGQGLQFLFEYFSETQRNKGNFPGRFSGRQFSNSRSEMNVSTLELGDSALYLCASTLGRLAYHEQFFGPGTRLTVL.